This passage covers 32 T cell receptor beta chains from one sample sequenced in a study of STAT3 mutations in large granular lymphocyte leukemia. Overall study findings and caveats: Every T-LGLL patient had at least one immunodominant TCRbeta clonotype.

Using immunoSEQ multiplex PCR, the repertoire was profiled, and TCRdb retains in-frame clones only, with some absent. The repertoire holds about 4,300 clones, about 49% seen once, with more than 80% in the top ten. Their antigen targets remain unknown. The sequenced sample consisted of peripheral blood mononuclear cells. The receptors come from a man aged 55 to 69 with T-cell large granular lymphocyte leukemia. Some clones in this sample may be carry-over from other donors' samples.

The V call is TRBV29-1, the J call TRBJ1-4; 7 positions agree with TRBD1. The V gene end was trimmed by 7 bases and the J gene end by 2 bases; junction bases not matched to a gene: 4. The CDR3 extends over 13 amino acids. Germline V gene data show CDR1 as SQVTM and CDR2 as ANQGSEA. CDR3: CSGRDSTNEKLFF. The CDR3 bases are TGCAGCGGACGGGACAGTACTAATGAAAAACTGTTTTTT.

This clone was counted between two and nine times. The chain has TRBV27 and TRBJ2-2; D might be TRBD1 or TRBD2, each matching 5 bases. Germline CDR1 is MNHEY and CDR2 is SMNVEV (reference sequence). The CDR3 runs 13 residues. V lost 8 bases to trimming and J lost 7 bases, with 14 bases between them. The chain's CDR3 is CASEGSRNGELFF. Here the CDR3 DNA reads TGTGCCAGCGAGGGGAGCCGGAACGGGGAGCTGTTTTTT.

V is TRBV20-1 and J is TRBJ1-2; D gene uncertain. This CDR3 has 10 amino acids. The V and J ends lost 5 bases and 4 bases respectively, with 5 bases between them. Germline V lookup: CDR1 DFQATT, CDR2 SNEGSKA (reference sequence). CDR3 loop: CSAYLYGYTF. The DNA for the CDR3 is TGCAGTGCTTATCTCTATGGCTACACCTTC.

V and J are TRBV18 and TRBJ1-2, with 7 bases lining up with TRBD1. The germline V gene has CDR1 KGHSH and CDR2 LQKENI. This CDR3 is built from 14 residues. V shed 4 bases and J 6 bases; nucleotides not matched to a gene: 8. The CDR3 region has the DNA TGTGCCAGCTCACGCGGGACAGCGGCAAATGGCTACACCTTC. It specifies CASSRGTAANGYTF.

The chain has TRBV7-9 and TRBJ2-5, with 8 nucleotides matching TRBD1. The J segment lost 5 bases and the V segment lost 6 bases, leaving 14 bases of the junction unmatched. Germline V lookup: CDR1 SEHNR, CDR2 FQNEAQ (reference sequence). This CDR3 spans 16 amino acids. CDR3 sequence: CASSLNVRGRGETQYF. The CDR3 DNA reads as TGTGCCAGCAGTCTCAATGTCAGGGGGCGAGGGGAGACCCAGTACTTC.

This clone was recorded a few times. The chain employs TRBV2 and TRBJ2-7, with D possibly matching TRBD2 (5 bases). The CDR3 extends over 13 amino acids. Between the trimmed V and J ends, which lost 4 bases and 7 bases, there was a span of 14 bases. In germline, CDR1 is SNHLY, CDR2 FYNNEI. CDR3 bases: TGTGCCAGCAGTGCTGACGGGGAAGCGGAGCAGTACTTC. This gives the protein CASSADGEAEQYF. Together with reference TRBV2 and TRBJ2-7, the CDR3 gives the full variable domain: EPEVTQTPSHQVTQMGQEVILRCVPISNHLYFYWYRQILGQKVEFLVSFYNNEISEKSEIFDDQFSVERPDGSNFTLKIRSTKLEDSAMYFCASSADGEAEQYFGPGTRLTVT.

J is TRBJ2-7 and V is TRBV6-5; D is ambiguous. CDR3 length: 13 residues. Trimming shortened V by 6 bases and J by 3 bases, and 12 bases separated the two germline ends. Germline CDR1 and CDR2: MNHEY and SVGAGI. This chain's CDR3 is CASSTGPSYEQYV. The CDR3 region has the DNA TGTGCCAGCAGCACCGGACCTAGCTACGAGCAGTACGTC.

This clone turned up a few times. The chain carries TRBV7-9 and TRBJ2-7; no firm D call. Germline CDR1 reads SEHNR; CDR2 reads FQNEAQ (reference sequence). V dropped 2 bases and J dropped 3 bases, with 5 bases sitting between them. This CDR3 is 12 amino acids long. The CDR3 DNA follows: TGTGCCAGCAGCTTACTAGTCTACGAGCAGTACTTC. It specifies CASSLLVYEQYF.

The chain recombines TRBV30 with TRBJ1-2; D uncertain. Germline V gene data show CDR1 as GTSNPN and CDR2 as SVGIG (reference sequence). The CDR3 contains 15 residues. The V and J ends lost 2 bases and 5 bases respectively, with 18 bases between them. CDR3 DNA: TGTGCCTGGAGTCGCGTTGGTGGGGAGGGATATGGCTACACCTTC. This translates into CAWSRVGGEGYGYTF.

The chain links TRBV18 to TRBJ1-2; TRBD1 aligns across 8 bases. The V and J ends lost 3 bases and 8 bases, in that order; junction bases with no gene match: 8. Per the germline V gene, CDR1 is KGHSH and CDR2 is LQKENI. The CDR3 has 14 amino acids. The CDR3 nucleotides read TGTGCCAGCTCACCCCTCGGACAGGGCGCAGGCTACACCTTC. Translation: CASSPLGQGAGYTF.

The rearrangement joins TRBV30 to TRBJ2-3; 8 bases map to TRBD1. The CDR3 runs 15 residues. The V segment lost 5 bases and the J segment 4 bases; nucleotides outside the gene matches: 11. Germline V gene data show CDR1 as GTSNPN and CDR2 as SVGIG (reference sequence). In DNA, the CDR3 is TGTGCCTGGGCACCCCTCAGGGGGCGATCAGATACGCAGTATTTT. Its translation is CAWAPLRGRSDTQYF. The full variable domain, its missing parts supplied by reference TRBV30 and TRBJ2-3, is SQTIHQWPATLVQPVGSPLSLECTVEGTSNPNLYWYRQAAGRGLQLLFYSVGIGQISSEVPQNLSASRPQDRQFILSSKKLLLSDSGFYLCAWAPLRGRSDTQYFGPGTRLTVL.

This clone was observed a handful of times. The chain links TRBV6-6 to TRBJ1-2; TRBD1 is a possible D gene (6 bases). CDR3 size: 13 residues. Germline V lookup: CDR1 MNHNY, CDR2 SVGAGI (reference sequence). With 6 bases removed from V and 3 bases from J, the gap between germline ends came to 11 bases. CDR3: CASRDSQYYGYTF. CDR3 bases: TGTGCCAGCAGGGACAGCCAGTACTATGGCTACACCTTC.

The rearrangement links TRBV5-1 to TRBJ1-2; 8 bases align to TRBD1. Germline V gives CDR1 SGHRS, CDR2 YFSETQ. The CDR3 has 14 residues. The ends lost 1 base at V and 5 bases at J; junction bases unmatched: 4. The CDR3 loop reads CASSLQGAVYGYTF. The DNA of the CDR3 is TGCGCCAGCAGCTTGCAGGGGGCGGTTTATGGCTACACCTTC.

The V call is TRBV5-1, the J call TRBJ1-2; D is uncertain. CDR1 and CDR2 from the germline V gene are SGHRS and YFSETQ. The CDR3 totals 13 residues. V was trimmed by 3 bases and J by 0 bases, leaving 6 bases between them. As DNA, the CDR3 is TGCGCCAGCAGCTCGGACCCTAACTATGGCTACACCTTC. It specifies CASSSDPNYGYTF.

In its sample, this clone was seen a few times. This chain connects TRBV7-9 to TRBJ1-1; no firm D call. The CDR3 is 12 residues long. Germline V gives CDR1 SEHNR, CDR2 FQNEAQ (reference sequence). Trimming took 2 bases from V and 6 from J, leaving 7 bases between them. Written as DNA, the CDR3 is TGTGCCAGCAGCTTATCTTTTTCTGAAGCTTTCTTT. This encodes CASSLSFSEAFF.

The sample holds a few counts of this clone. This sequence joins TRBV6-5 and TRBJ1-6; D not resolved. The V gene lost 6 bases and the J gene lost 11 bases, with 14 bases spanning the gap. Germline values: CDR1 MNHEY, CDR2 SVGAGI. This CDR3 contains 13 residues. CDR3 loop: CASSLEVGPPLHF. The CDR3 DNA reads as TGTGCCAGCAGCCTGGAAGTAGGACCACCCCTCCACTTT.

The chain links TRBV27 to TRBJ1-2; the match to TRBD1 covers 8 bases. This CDR3 contains 14 residues. Trimming at V came to 11 bases and at J to 10 bases, leaving 18 bases not matched to a gene. Germline V gene data show CDR1 as MNHEY and CDR2 as SMNVEV (reference sequence). Here the CDR3 reads CASARERTGGYYTF. DNA for the CDR3: TGTGCCTCGGCGCGGGAGAGAACAGGGGGGTACTACACCTTC.

The V call is TRBV28, the J call TRBJ2-7, with TRBD1 identical over 7 bases. Per the germline V gene, CDR1 is MDHEN and CDR2 is SYDVKM. With 6 bases clipped from V and 5 bases from J, the junction kept 10 bases outside the gene matches. CDR3 length: 14 amino acids. The CDR3 nucleotides are TGTGCCAGCAGCCTAGGGGGCTCTAGGGACGAGCAGTACTTC. It yields the protein CASSLGGSRDEQYF.

This clone has just a few counts. The chain joins TRBV5-1 to TRBJ1-2, with TRBD1 as a possible D gene (5 bases). The CDR3 covers 15 residues. The V and J ends lost 2 bases and 3 bases respectively, with 14 bases between them. Germline CDR1 reads SGHRS; CDR2 reads YFSETQ. The CDR3 is CASSFRSGSDYGYTF. CDR3 coding DNA: TGCGCCAGCAGCTTTAGATCAGGGTCAGACTATGGCTACACCTTC.

This chain links TRBV5-1 with TRBJ2-3; D is undetermined. CDR1 and CDR2 (germline): SGHRS, YFSETQ. V lost 0 bases, J lost 3 bases, and 8 bases lay in between. The CDR3 length is 14 residues. DNA for the CDR3: TGCGCCAGCAGCTTGGGGTCGGAGACAGATACGCAGTATTTT. The encoded protein is CASSLGSETDTQYF.

In this sample, this clone turned up a few times. CDR3 sequence reads: CASPIQGLYEQYV. CDR3 in DNA: TGCGCCAGCCCCATACAGGGTCTCTACGAGCAGTACGTC. The rearrangement uses TRBV5-1 and TRBJ2-7; D might be TRBD1 (6 bases). From germline, CDR1 is SGHRS and CDR2 YFSETQ. V lost 7 bases, J lost 3 bases, and 14 bases lay in between. The CDR3 has 13 amino acids.

This rearrangement joins TRBV18 to TRBJ1-1; D gene ambiguous. The CDR3 has 15 amino acids. Trimming took 0 bases from V and 1 from J, leaving 9 bases between them. Germline V gene sequence: CDR1 KGHSH, CDR2 LQKENI. The CDR3 coding sequence is TGTGCCAGCTCACCACCAATGAGCAGGAACACTGAAGCTTTCTTT. Translation gives CASSPPMSRNTEAFF.

This clone was seen a few times. CDR3 sequence reads: CASSQGGYGYTF. The CDR3 nucleotides are TGTGCCAGCTCACAGGGAGGATATGGCTACACCTTC. The chain joins TRBV18 to TRBJ1-2; D not certain. CDR1 is KGHSH and CDR2 is LQKENI in the germline V gene. The V end lost 4 bases, the J end lost 5 bases, and 8 bases lay between the germline ends. The CDR3 loop spans 12 amino acids.

This clone was seen a handful of times. The same CDR3 also results from other DNA sequences found in this sample. The chain is built from TRBV5-1 and TRBJ2-5; D ambiguous. V lost 0 bases and J 2 bases, leaving 8 bases between the germline ends. Germline CDR1 and CDR2: SGHRS and YFSETQ. This CDR3 spans 14 amino acids. The CDR3 region has the DNA TGCGCCAGCAGCTTGGGGCTGCCACAAGAGACCCAGTACTTC. Encoded protein: CASSLGLPQETQYF.

The V and J genes are TRBV7-8 and TRBJ2-7; D gene unclear. V lost 0 bases to trimming and J lost 6 bases, with 24 bases between them. The CDR3 contains 18 residues. Germline V gene data show CDR1 as SGHVS and CDR2 as FQNEAQ. The CDR3 region is CASSLARIWAGRFGEQYF. The DNA of the CDR3 is TGTGCCAGCAGCTTAGCGAGAATCTGGGCCGGGCGATTTGGCGAGCAGTACTTC.

This clone is deemed medium-sized. This chain links TRBV13 with TRBJ2-5, with D possibly being TRBD2 (5 bases). With 4 bases removed from V and 3 bases from J, the gap between germline ends came to 15 bases. Germline CDR1 PRHDT, CDR2 FYEKMQ (reference sequence). This CDR3 comprises 15 residues. The CDR3 DNA follows: TGTGCCAGCAGCTCAAACTCCGGGGTTGAAGAGACCCAGTACTTC. As protein: CASSSNSGVEETQYF.

This clone was seen a few times. CDR3 sequence reads: CASSVLGGEEGPQHF. DNA of the CDR3: TGCGCCAGCAGTGTATTGGGGGGCGAAGAAGGGCCCCAGCATTTT. The chain combines TRBV10-2 with TRBJ1-5; TRBD1 is a possible D gene (6 bases). The ends were cut back, 4 bases at V and 9 bases at J, with 19 bases in the middle. The CDR3 extends over 15 amino acids. CDR1 is WSHSY, CDR2 SAAADI, per germline.

This chain uses TRBV7-8 with TRBJ1-5; tentative D call: TRBD1 (5 bases). The CDR3 spans 15 residues. V was clipped by 5 bases and J by 4 bases, with 15 bases between them. Germline V CDR1 and CDR2: SGHVS, FQNEAQ. CDR3 sequence: CASSGAGSDNQPQHF. CDR3 sequence (DNA): TGTGCCAGCAGCGGGGCGGGGAGTGATAATCAGCCCCAGCATTTT.

The chain combines TRBV5-1 with TRBJ2-7; weak D call: TRBD1 (5 bases). The ends were cut back, 4 bases at V and 4 bases at J, with 15 bases in the middle. Germline V gene lookup returns CDR1 SGHRS and CDR2 YFSETQ. This CDR3 region has 14 residues. CDR3 loop: CASSPAQGSYEQYV. CDR3 DNA sequence: TGCGCCAGCAGCCCAGCTCAGGGCTCATACGAGCAGTACGTC.

The chain combines TRBV5-1 with TRBJ2-7; a possible D gene is TRBD2 (6 bases). Germline V gene sequence: CDR1 SGHRS, CDR2 YFSETQ. The CDR3 consists of 13 residues. The V end was cut by 0 bases, the J end by 9 bases, with 13 bases between. DNA of the CDR3: TGCGCCAGCAGCTTGGACGGGACTGGTTGGCAGTACTTC. Its translation is CASSLDGTGWQYF. Together with reference TRBV5-1 and TRBJ2-7, the CDR3 gives the full variable domain: KAGVTQTPRYLIKTRGQQVTLSCSPISGHRSVSWYQQTPGQGLQFLFEYFSETQRNKGNFPGRFSGRQFSNSRSEMNVSTLELGDSALYLCASSLDGTGWQYFGPGTRLTVT.

The gene calls are TRBV18 and TRBJ1-2, with D maybe TRBD1 (6 bases). The V gene's germline CDR1 is KGHSH and CDR2 LQKENI. Trimming removed 5 bases from V and 13 bases from J, with 17 bases in between. The CDR3 is 12 residues long. The CDR3 here is CASSLTGTSVTF. CDR3 DNA: TGTGCCAGCTCATTGACCGGGACATCTGTCACCTTC. Looking up the rest from reference TRBV18 and TRBJ1-2 gives the full variable domain: NAGVMQNPRHLVRRRGQEARLRCSPMKGHSHVYWYRQLPEEGLKFMVYLQKENIIDESGMPKERFSAEFPKEGPSILRIQQVVRGDSAAYFCASSLTGTSVTFGSGTRLTVV.

This chain joins TRBV5-1 and TRBJ2-7, with D tentatively TRBD1 or TRBD2 (6 bases each). CDR1 SGHRS and CDR2 YFSETQ come from the germline V gene. The CDR3 consists of 19 residues. Trimming removed 4 bases at V and 0 bases at J, with 26 bases between. The CDR3 reads CASSTAGVGGYSRSYEQYF. The CDR3, as DNA: TGCGCCAGCAGCACTGCCGGGGTAGGGGGGTACAGCCGCTCCTACGAGCAGTACTTC.